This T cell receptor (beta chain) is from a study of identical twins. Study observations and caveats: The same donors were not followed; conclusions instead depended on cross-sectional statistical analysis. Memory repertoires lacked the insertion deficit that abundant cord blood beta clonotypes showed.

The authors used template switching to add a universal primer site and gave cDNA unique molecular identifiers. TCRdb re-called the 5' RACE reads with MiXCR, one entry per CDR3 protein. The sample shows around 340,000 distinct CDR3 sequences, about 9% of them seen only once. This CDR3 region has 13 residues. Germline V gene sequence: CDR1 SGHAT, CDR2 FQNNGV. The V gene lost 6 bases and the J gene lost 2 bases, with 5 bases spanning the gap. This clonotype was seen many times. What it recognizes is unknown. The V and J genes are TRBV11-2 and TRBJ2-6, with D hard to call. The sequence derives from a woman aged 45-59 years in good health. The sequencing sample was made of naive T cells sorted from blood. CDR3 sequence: CASSFPGANVLTF. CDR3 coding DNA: TGTGCCAGCAGTTTTCCTGGGGCCAACGTCCTGACTTTC.